The 5 T cell receptor beta chains given below trace back to one sample, sequenced in a study of a mutant IDH1 vaccine in newly diagnosed glioma listed by TCRdb under 2021. Library creation used the immunoSEQ multiplex PCR assay. The table was pulled from immuneACCESS by TCRdb, which kept in-frame rearrangements only. Such tables lose some clones; where checked, under half of the loss comes from unresolved V genes, and the rest has no known cause. Within this sample are tens of thousands of clones, with about four fifths of them counted one time only. Around 14% of the sample rests with the top ten. The time point tag for this specimen amounts to: week 23, last vaccination. Each vaccine dose, consisting of 300 ug of a 20-mer mutant IDH1 peptide in Montanide, was administered subcutaneously with topical imiquimod. These TCRs' antigens remain unknown. The input for sequencing was PBMCs, taken from a glioma patient whose treatment included an IDH1 peptide vaccine. The receptors originated from a man aged 30-40 years with glioma.

The chain recombines TRBV11-2 with TRBJ2-7, with D possibly TRBD1 on 5 matching bases. The V end was cut by 1 base, the J end by 3 bases, with 13 bases between. Germline V gives CDR1 SGHAT, CDR2 FQNNGV. The CDR3 has 15 residues. CDR3 nucleotides: TGTGCCAGCAGCTTAGGTAGTCAGGGTCTCTACGAGCAGTACTTC. The encoded protein is CASSLGSQGLYEQYF. Drawing the rest from reference TRBV11-2 and TRBJ2-7, the complete variable domain is EAGVAQSPRYKIIEKRQSVAFWCNPISGHATLYWYQQILGQGPKLLIQFQNNGVVDDSQLPKDRFSAERLKGVDSTLKIQPAKLEDSAVYLCASSLGSQGLYEQYFGPGTRLTVT.

The J gene is TRBJ1-2, the V gene TRBV5-1; D possibly corresponds to TRBD1 (5 bases). CDR1 and CDR2 (germline): SGHRS, YFSETQ. The V gene lost 1 base and the J gene lost 2 bases, with 12 bases spanning the gap. This CDR3 has 15 residues. CDR3 protein: CASSLRGGDNYGYTF. The CDR3 DNA reads TGCGCCAGCAGCTTGCGTGGGGGAGACAACTATGGCTACACCTTC.

This chain links TRBV19 with TRBJ1-2, with a tentative D call TRBD1 (5 bases). Germline CDR1 LNHDA, CDR2 SQIVND (reference sequence). This CDR3 is 12 amino acids long. Trimming removed 9 bases from V and 6 bases from J, with 14 bases in between. CDR3 residues: CASRAPRDGYTF. DNA for the CDR3: TGTGCCAGCAGGGCGCCAAGGGATGGCTACACCTTC.

The rearrangement joins TRBV13 to TRBJ2-5; TRBD2 agrees at 12 bases. Germline V lookup: CDR1 PRHDT, CDR2 FYEKMQ (reference sequence). The V and J ends lost 4 bases and 5 bases, in that order; junction bases with no gene match: 8. CDR3 length equals 16 residues. The CDR3 DNA follows: TGTGCCAGCAGCTCCCCTAGCGGGAGGGATCGGGAGACCCAGTACTTC. Its translation is CASSSPSGRDRETQYF.

V is TRBV6-5 and J is TRBJ1-3; D ambiguous. Germline loops: CDR1 MNHEY, CDR2 SVGAGI. V lost 7 bases, J lost 4 bases, and 11 bases lay in between. This CDR3 has 13 residues. CDR3 DNA sequence: TGTGCCAGCACCCACAAAGAAGGAAACACCATATATTTT. It codes for CASTHKEGNTIYF.